This entry lists 32 T cell receptor beta chains sequenced from one sample in a study of T cell responses to AZD1222 COVID-19 vaccine. Sequencing was performed with immunoSEQ multiplex PCR; in TCRdb, only in-frame clones are kept and a portion is missing. Of about 90,000 clones listed, over 80% are singletons. Sequenced here: peripheral blood, sampled on day 0 of AZD1222 vaccination. The receptor source for this set is an adult in good health.

This clone was seen a single time. V is TRBV6-5 and J is TRBJ1-1; TRBD1 might be the D (5 bases). Per the germline V gene, CDR1 is MNHEY and CDR2 is SVGAGI. Deletions cut 7 bases from V and 11 bases from J, with 23 bases between. The CDR3 has 14 residues. The CDR3 region is CASNPPGGRLLAFF. The CDR3 coding sequence is TGTGCCAGCAACCCCCCCGGGGGAAGGCTATTGGCTTTCTTT.

The chain employs TRBV15 and TRBJ1-5; no clear D. This CDR3 has 13 amino acids. With 8 bases removed from V and 2 bases from J, the gap between germline ends came to 10 bases. Germline CDR1 LNHNV, CDR2 YYDKDF (reference sequence). In nucleotides, the CDR3 is TGTGCCACCGCAAGGGAGGGCAATCAGCCCCAGCATTTT. Encoded protein: CATAREGNQPQHF.

This clone was observed once. The chain uses TRBV15 and TRBJ1-1; D is unresolved. The V gene's germline CDR1 is LNHNV and CDR2 YYDKDF (reference sequence). Trimming took 5 bases from V and 0 from J, leaving 7 bases between them. The CDR3 has 13 amino acids. The CDR3 region has the DNA TGTGCCACCAGCCACCTCATGAACACTGAAGCTTTCTTT. This translates into CATSHLMNTEAFF. The full variable domain, its missing parts supplied by reference TRBV15 and TRBJ1-1, is DAMVIQNPRYQVTQFGKPVTLSCSQTLNHNVMYWYQQKSSQAPKLLFHYYDKDFNNEADTPDNFQSRRPNTSFCFLDIRSPGLGDTAMYLCATSHLMNTEAFFGQGTRLTVV.

This chain uses TRBV27 with TRBJ1-2, with unresolved D. V dropped 2 bases and J dropped 0 bases, with 10 bases sitting between them. Germline CDR1 MNHEY, CDR2 SMNVEV (reference sequence). The CDR3 is made up of 15 amino acids. Here the CDR3 reads CASSLRGGTNYGYTF. Written as DNA, the CDR3 is TGTGCCAGCAGTTTACGGGGAGGTACTAACTATGGCTACACCTTC.

The chain links TRBV18 to TRBJ1-1; 8 bases are a match to TRBD1. The length of the CDR3 is 14 residues. The germline CDR1 and CDR2 sequences are KGHSH and LQKENI. The V segment lost 3 bases and the J segment 3 bases; nucleotides outside the gene matches: 3. CDR3 sequence: CASSPTTGDTEAFF. DNA for the CDR3: TGTGCCAGCTCACCGACGACAGGGGACACTGAAGCTTTCTTT. Drawing the rest from reference TRBV18 and TRBJ1-1, the complete variable domain is NAGVMQNPRHLVRRRGQEARLRCSPMKGHSHVYWYRQLPEEGLKFMVYLQKENIIDESGMPKERFSAEFPKEGPSILRIQQVVRGDSAAYFCASSPTTGDTEAFFGQGTRLTVV.

The chain combines TRBV9 with TRBJ1-5; D is unresolved. The CDR3 covers 14 residues. Germline values: CDR1 SGDLS, CDR2 YYNGEE. V dropped 0 bases and J dropped 5 bases, with 9 bases sitting between them. In DNA form, the CDR3 reads TGTGCCAGCAGCGTAGGCGGCAGCCATCAGCCCCAGCATTTT. This sequence encodes CASSVGGSHQPQHF. The variable domain in full, with the rest retrieved from reference TRBV9 and TRBJ1-5, is DSGVTQTPKHLITATGQRVTLRCSPRSGDLSVYWYQQSLDQGLQFLIQYYNGEERAKGNILERFSAQQFPDLHSELNLSSLELGDSALYFCASSVGGSHQPQHFGDGTRLSIL.

The count of this clone is one. The genes are TRBV28 and TRBJ1-5; tentatively, D is TRBD1 (5 bases). Germline CDR1 reads MDHEN; CDR2 reads SYDVKM. V lost 3 bases, J lost 4 bases, and 10 bases lay in between. CDR3 length: 14 amino acids. CDR3 DNA: TGTGCCAGCAGTTTTCTAGGGGTGAATCAGCCCCAGCATTTT. Translation gives CASSFLGVNQPQHF.

The chain employs TRBV5-4 and TRBJ2-7, with 9 bases lining up with TRBD1. CDR3 length equals 13 residues. V lost 4 bases, J lost 7 bases, and 6 bases stayed unmatched. In germline, CDR1 is SGHNT, CDR2 YYREEE (reference sequence). Here the CDR3 reads CASSRDRAGEQYF. The CDR3 DNA is TGTGCCAGCAGCAGGGACAGGGCGGGGGAGCAGTACTTC.

The chain uses TRBV6-5 and TRBJ2-7; D possibly uses TRBD1 or TRBD2 (6 bases each). CDR1 MNHEY and CDR2 SVGAGI come from the germline V gene. V dropped 6 bases and J dropped 1 base, with 16 bases sitting between them. This CDR3 is built from 15 residues. The CDR3 DNA is TGTGCCAGCAGATACAGGGAGGCCCCTTCCTACGAGCAGTACTTC. Translated: CASRYREAPSYEQYF.

This chain uses TRBV5-4 with TRBJ1-1; D is perhaps TRBD1 (5 bases). Per the germline V gene, CDR1 is SGHNT and CDR2 is YYREEE (reference sequence). V lost 0 bases and J 1 base, leaving 13 bases between the germline ends. This CDR3 has 16 residues. In nucleotides, the CDR3 is TGTGCCAGCAGCTTGGCGGGGGATTTGAGGAACACTGAAGCTTTCTTT. It specifies CASSLAGDLRNTEAFF.

The CDR3 is CASSNLLWGASGNTIYF. In DNA, the CDR3 is TGTGCCAGCAGCAACCTCCTCTGGGGGGCCTCTGGAAACACCATATATTTT. The chain uses TRBV7-8 and TRBJ1-3, with a possible D match to TRBD1 (6 bases). The germline V gene has CDR1 SGHVS and CDR2 FQNEAQ. The CDR3 contains 17 residues. The germline V and J ends were trimmed by 5 bases and 0 bases, with 17 bases remaining between them.

The chain combines TRBV14 with TRBJ1-2; D may be TRBD1 (5 bases). The CDR3 is 13 residues long. Germline CDR1 reads SGHDN; CDR2 reads FVKESK. Trimming took off 1 base at V and 6 bases at J, with 9 bases between the two ends. The CDR3 here is CASSQAGIHGYTF. In DNA form, the CDR3 reads TGTGCCAGCAGCCAAGCAGGGATTCATGGCTACACCTTC.

The chain links TRBV19 to TRBJ1-5; D call uncertain. The CDR3 contains 15 residues. V was clipped by 2 bases and J by 6 bases, with 14 bases between them. Germline V CDR1 and CDR2: LNHDA, SQIVND (reference sequence). The CDR3, as DNA: TGTGCCAGTAGTATATCACACACCCTTCCTCAGCCCCAGCATTTT. Translating it yields CASSISHTLPQPQHF. Full variable domain (missing parts from reference TRBV19 and TRBJ1-5): DGGITQSPKYLFRKEGQNVTLSCEQNLNHDAMYWYRQDPGQGLRLIYYSQIVNDFQKGDIAEGYSVSREKKESFPLTVTSAQKNPTAFYLCASSISHTLPQPQHFGDGTRLSIL.

This clone is a singleton in its sample. The V gene is TRBV2, the J gene TRBJ1-3; 7 nucleotides agree with TRBD1. V shed 6 bases, J shed 4 bases, and the junction held 6 bases outside the gene matches. The CDR3 covers 14 residues. Germline CDR1 is SNHLY and CDR2 is FYNNEI. The CDR3 reads CASRATDRGNTIYF. CDR3 nucleotides: TGTGCCAGCAGAGCCACGGACAGGGGAAACACCATATATTTT.

V usage is TRBV19 and J usage is TRBJ2-3; TRBD1 aligns across 8 bases. After removal of 2 bases from V and 5 bases from J, the junction contained 12 bases not matched to a gene. The length of the CDR3 is 17 residues. Germline CDR1 reads LNHDA; CDR2 reads SQIVND (reference sequence). CDR3 nucleotide sequence: TGTGCCAGTAGTATAACGAGGACAGGGTTTATAGGAGATACGCAGTATTTT. Protein: CASSITRTGFIGDTQYF.

This chain uses TRBV2 with TRBJ1-1, with 7 bases lining up with TRBD1. Unmatched junction bases numbered 2, after V lost 4 bases and J lost 3 bases. Germline CDR1 is SNHLY and CDR2 is FYNNEI. The CDR3 consists of 13 residues. Here the CDR3 DNA reads TGTGCCAGCAGTGGACAGGGTTACACTGAAGCTTTCTTT. It yields the protein CASSGQGYTEAFF.

The chain has TRBV2 and TRBJ1-1, with D tentatively TRBD1 (5 bases). This CDR3 is 14 amino acids long. CDR1 and CDR2 (germline): SNHLY, FYNNEI. V lost 5 bases to trimming and J lost 4 bases, with 14 bases between them. The CDR3 is CASSPQWRGTEAFF. The CDR3 nucleotides read TGTGCCAGCAGTCCCCAATGGAGGGGCACTGAAGCTTTCTTT.

CDR3 protein: CASSPLDGTPDTQYF. CDR3 DNA sequence: TGTGCCAGCAGTCCACTCGATGGGACCCCAGATACGCAGTATTTT. The V and J genes are TRBV27 and TRBJ2-3; D assignment may be TRBD1 or TRBD2 (5 bases each). From germline, CDR1 is MNHEY and CDR2 SMNVEV (reference sequence). The V end was cut by 5 bases, the J end by 4 bases, with 16 bases between. The CDR3 sequence is 15 residues long.

The rearrangement joins TRBV19 to TRBJ1-6, with D possibly matching TRBD1 (6 bases). CDR1 and CDR2 (germline): LNHDA, SQIVND (reference sequence). V gave up 5 bases and J gave up 13 bases, with 15 bases separating them. CDR3 length: 13 amino acids. The CDR3 loop is CASSASSGVPLHF. In nucleotides, the CDR3 is TGTGCCAGTAGTGCCTCGTCAGGGGTCCCCCTCCACTTT.

The chain uses TRBV30 and TRBJ1-3; 7 bases are shared with TRBD1. The CDR3 loop spans 15 amino acids. V lost 2 bases and J lost 1; bases outside the gene matches: 5. Germline CDR1 is GTSNPN and CDR2 is SVGIG (reference sequence). CDR3 sequence reads: CAWSLQGLSGNTIYF. CDR3 bases: TGTGCCTGGAGTCTACAGGGGTTATCTGGAAACACCATATATTTT.

The genes are TRBV6-5 and TRBJ2-1, with D possibly matching TRBD2 (5 bases). Germline V gene data show CDR1 as MNHEY and CDR2 as SVGAGI. This CDR3 is 15 amino acids long. V was clipped by 5 bases and J by 2 bases, with 13 bases between them. The CDR3 sequence: CASSPPSGAYNEQFF. The DNA of the CDR3 is TGTGCCAGCAGTCCGCCCAGCGGTGCCTACAATGAGCAGTTCTTC.

This clone was counted a single time. The chain links TRBV24-1 to TRBJ2-3; D is uncertain. The CDR3 is made up of 16 amino acids. V was trimmed by 1 base and J by 2 bases, leaving 12 bases between them. Germline values: CDR1 KGHDR, CDR2 SFDVKD. The CDR3 sequence is CATSDLAPSATDTQYF. CDR3 DNA: TGTGCCACCAGTGATTTAGCCCCGTCTGCCACAGATACGCAGTATTTT.

V is TRBV7-2 and J is TRBJ1-1; D is perhaps TRBD1 (6 bases). The CDR3 consists of 14 residues. CDR1 and CDR2 (germline): SGHTA, FQGNSA. The germline V and J ends were trimmed by 4 bases and 3 bases, with 12 bases remaining between them. CDR3 sequence (DNA): TGTGCCAGCAGCTGGGGGGCACGGGACACTGAAGCTTTCTTT. As protein: CASSWGARDTEAFF.

This sequence joins TRBV5-1 and TRBJ2-1, with 7 bases lining up with TRBD2. Germline V gene sequence: CDR1 SGHRS, CDR2 YFSETQ. The CDR3 has 15 amino acids. Germline trimming cut 0 bases from V and 2 bases from J; bases unmatched to any gene: 2. CDR3 in DNA: TGCGCCAGCAGCTTGGAACTAGCGACCTACAATGAGCAGTTCTTC. Translated, it gives CASSLELATYNEQFF.

The rearrangement uses TRBV2 and TRBJ2-5, with D possibly matching TRBD2 (6 bases). CDR1 and CDR2 (germline): SNHLY, FYNNEI. CDR3 size: 13 residues. V dropped 4 bases and J dropped 5 bases, with 11 bases sitting between them. The CDR3 here is CASSGLVGETQYF. The DNA for the CDR3 is TGTGCCAGCAGTGGACTAGTAGGGGAGACCCAGTACTTC.

The chain has TRBV7-9 and TRBJ1-3; 7 positions agree with TRBD1. V shed 6 bases, J shed 3 bases, and the junction held 8 bases outside the gene matches. The V gene's germline CDR1 is SEHNR and CDR2 FQNEAQ (reference sequence). This CDR3 contains 15 residues. In DNA, the CDR3 is TGTGCCAGCAGACGTACAGGGGCGCTTGGAAACACCATATATTTT. Translating gives CASRRTGALGNTIYF.

This chain uses TRBV9 with TRBJ1-1; the match to TRBD1 covers 8 bases. In germline, CDR1 is SGDLS, CDR2 YYNGEE. The CDR3 totals 15 residues. V lost 0 bases and J lost 6; bases outside the gene matches: 7. The CDR3: CASSVVAGGASEAFF. CDR3 coding DNA: TGTGCCAGCAGCGTAGTGGCAGGGGGCGCGTCTGAAGCTTTCTTT. Full variable domain (rest looked up from reference TRBV9 and TRBJ1-1): DSGVTQTPKHLITATGQRVTLRCSPRSGDLSVYWYQQSLDQGLQFLIQYYNGEERAKGNILERFSAQQFPDLHSELNLSSLELGDSALYFCASSVVAGGASEAFFGQGTRLTVV.

The chain employs TRBV9 and TRBJ2-5; D remains ambiguous. This CDR3 is built from 14 residues. Germline-derived CDR1 and CDR2 are SGDLS and YYNGEE. V was clipped by 0 bases and J by 7 bases, with 13 bases between them. CDR3: CASSVDPLGATQYF. CDR3 DNA sequence: TGTGCCAGCAGCGTAGATCCGCTAGGAGCGACCCAGTACTTC.

The rearrangement links TRBV7-2 to TRBJ1-5, with 9 bases that match TRBD1. The length of the CDR3 is 14 residues. V lost 5 bases to trimming and J lost 8 bases; unmatched junction nucleotides: 7. Germline values: CDR1 SGHTA, CDR2 FQGNSA. The DNA for the CDR3 is TGTGCCAGCAGCGCGGACAGGGGTCTGAAGCCCCAGCATTTT. It is translated as CASSADRGLKPQHF. Supplemented by reference TRBV7-2 and TRBJ1-5, the full variable domain reads GAGVSQSPSNKVTEKGKDVELRCDPISGHTALYWYRQSLGQGLEFLIYFQGNSAPDKSGLPSDRFSAERTGGSVSTLTIQRTQQEDSAVYLCASSADRGLKPQHFGDGTRLSIL.

The chain employs TRBV2 and TRBJ1-1; weak D call: TRBD1 (6 bases). Germline loops: CDR1 SNHLY, CDR2 FYNNEI. The V end was cut by 5 bases, the J end by 4 bases, with 14 bases between. This CDR3 is 14 amino acids long. The CDR3, as DNA: TGTGCCAGCAGTCTTTTACAGGGCGGCACTGAAGCTTTCTTT. Protein product: CASSLLQGGTEAFF. The full variable domain, rest sourced from reference TRBV2 and TRBJ1-1, is EPEVTQTPSHQVTQMGQEVILRCVPISNHLYFYWYRQILGQKVEFLVSFYNNEISEKSEIFDDQFSVERPDGSNFTLKIRSTKLEDSAMYFCASSLLQGGTEAFFGQGTRLTVV.

This clone was picked up one time. The rearrangement uses TRBV5-1 and TRBJ2-1; TRBD2 matches at 11 bases. The CDR3 extends over 15 amino acids. CDR1 SGHRS and CDR2 YFSETQ come from the germline V gene. The junction had 3 bases not matched to a gene; V was cut back by 0 bases and J by 7 bases. The CDR3: CASSLVAGGNNEQFF. DNA of the CDR3: TGCGCCAGCAGCTTGGTAGCGGGAGGGAATAATGAGCAGTTCTTC.

The V call is TRBV2, the J call TRBJ1-1; TRBD1 might be the D (6 bases). Trimming left V 7 bases short and J 2 bases short, with 11 bases between. This CDR3 spans 13 amino acids. The germline CDR1 and CDR2 sequences are SNHLY and FYNNEI. The CDR3 sequence is CASIVDRNTEAFF. The CDR3 DNA reads as TGTGCCAGCATAGTGGACAGAAACACTGAAGCTTTCTTT.